This T cell receptor (beta chain) was captured by sequencing in a study of blood T cell repertoires in COVID-19. Method: immunoSEQ multiplex PCR; TCRdb's copy keeps in-frame clones and lacks some. In the table there are about 250,000 clones, approximately 86% of which are singletons. J lost 4 bases, V lost 3 bases, and 15 bases had no gene match. CDR1 is DFQATT and CDR2 is SNEGSKA in the germline V gene (reference sequence). This CDR3 has 18 residues. This sequence joins TRBV20-1 and TRBJ2-1; TRBD2 agrees at 10 bases. The receptor was isolated from a woman between 45 and 60 years old who had recovered from COVID-19. The sample taken for sequencing was PBMCs or T cells enriched from blood (not recorded which). CDR3 loop: CSASAGLATPTKYNEQFF. The DNA of the CDR3 is TGCAGTGCTAGTGCGGGACTAGCGACACCAACCAAATACAATGAGCAGTTCTTC.